This T cell receptor beta chain was sequenced in a study of T cell responses to AZD1222 COVID-19 vaccine (TCRdb year 2021). For context, the study as a whole: Because spike-specific TCR depth and breadth did not differ between the two schedules, AZD1222 recipients who got a second dose at roughly 4 weeks were pooled with those who got a second dose at roughly 12 weeks. A total of approximately 240 trial participants underwent TCR sequencing, of whom about 200 had received two doses of AZD1222 and about 25 had received two doses of the MenACWY control vaccine. Trial participants were enrolled into age subgroups of 18-55, 56-69 and 70-plus years, which contained around 140, 26 and 57 TCR-sequenced participants, respectively. What the work shows at the level of the full study, not this receptor alone: After two AZD1222 doses, spike-specific TCR breadth and depth were significantly higher than at day 0 and than in MenACWY recipients. The whole spike protein was spanned by vaccine-associated CD4 TCRs, and dominant responses were seen in regions 160-218 and 743-854. In the small 56-69-year group, the increase in depth fell short of significance, most likely because of low power. Because no day 14 peak-response samples were available, the repertoires could be characterized only after the peak T cell response. Nearly half of unique spike-specific TCRs reportedly recognized epitopes outside regions mutated in the B.1.351 and B.1.1.7 variants. Participants were mostly white British and included more females than males, and it was suggested by the authors that clonal diversity may have been underestimated. Only a handful of AZD1222 recipients were SARS-CoV-2 seropositive at baseline, limiting conclusions about previously exposed vaccinees.

This specimen's time point label, interpreted: baseline before first vaccination. Vaccinee samples came from UK trials COV001 and COV002, including a single-blind randomized controlled phase 2/3 trial of AZD1222 (ChAdOx1 nCoV-19) in healthy adults. For TCRbeta chain sequencing, PBMC samples were collected from trial participants at day 0 and at day 28 after the second dose. CDR1 and CDR2 are drawn from the germline V gene (reference sequence): SGHNT, YYREEE. Including cysteine and phenylalanine, the CDR3 has 17 amino acids. Just the 51-base CDR3 DNA is kept, in frame starting at base 1. Trimming leaves V shorter by 0 bases and J shorter by 1 base, with the junction holding 3 bases beyond the gene matches. The CDR3 regions of human TCRbeta chains were analyzed by immunosequencing. The authors' analysis ran thus. TCRs in the repertoires were compared against a reference library of SARS-CoV-2-specific TCRs that had been generated with the MIRA antigen-specificity platform. Breadth was defined as the fraction of unique TCRs that were SARS-CoV-2-associated. Depth was defined as the fraction of total T cells that were SARS-CoV-2-associated. Each spike-specific TCR was assigned to its reactive spike region and to a CD4 or CD8 class using the MIRA data. Log10-transformed breadth and depth values were compared by one-way ANOVA with Sidak's multiple comparisons tests. TCRdb provides this immuneACCESS table in a form limited to in-frame rearrangements. Some clones are lacking; in checked studies, under half of them reflect an unresolved V gene, and why the rest are absent is not known. V and J calls and clone size are those listed in that table; D and trimming were worked out from the DNA. In this sample the table shows some 150,000 clones, about 89% of which occur a single time. The ten largest clones represent 1.5% to 2% of the sample.

With respect to this clone: The antigen it recognizes is unknown. No clone much larger than this one lies a single base away; base qualities are absent.

The sequencing here drew on peripheral blood, taken on day 0 of AZD1222 vaccination. The receptor chain draws on TRBV5-4 and TRBJ2-5, with 13 middle bases fitting TRBD2. The sequence came from an adult in good health. The nucleotide sequence reads TGTGCCAGCAGCTTGGCTCGACTAGCGGGGGGCCAAGAGACCCAGTACTTC. This yields the protein CASSLARLAGGQETQYF.